This TCR beta chain was retrieved from a study of early T cells in non-severe SARS-CoV-2 infection (dated by TCRdb to the early 2020s). Describing the broader study: TCR sequencing used bulk RNA from unsorted whole blood, so alpha and beta chains could not be paired.

General study outcomes and caveats: VDJdb matching was skewed toward anti-spike CD8 responses and likely underestimated virus-specific expansions by missing private and CD4 specificities.

The V end loses 5 bases and the J end loses 5 bases, and a stretch of 13 bases separates them. The CDR3 numbers 14 residues from cysteine through phenylalanine. Solely the CDR3 DNA is kept, with 42 bases framed from the first base. The germline V gene specifies SGHVS as CDR1 and FNYEAQ as CDR2. Set within a cohort of healthcare workers in London, UK, this nested case-control study involved weekly PCR testing of nasopharyngeal swabs along with blood sampling. Healthcare workers were recruited during the week of the UK lockdown, between 23 and 31 March 2020, and followed weekly for up to 16 weeks. This clonotype was counted only a few times. What this receptor recognizes is not known. Base qualities were left out, and no much larger clone turns up one base away. The receptor library was made with 5' RACE. Sequenced on a NextSeq 500. In the TCR library protocol, unique molecular identifiers were attached to individual cDNA molecules to correct for PCR bias and sequencing error. Both TCR alpha and beta chains were sequenced, and tight co-correlation was observed between alpha and beta sequence abundances in each sample. As for the authors' bioinformatics: V gene, J gene and CDR3 annotation of TCR sequences was performed with Decombinator V4. Expanded TCRs were defined as changing significantly between any two time points under a Poisson model with p below 0.0001. TCR abundances were normalised to the total number of TCRs sequenced in each sample and reported as counts per million. MAIT TCRs were defined by TRAV1-2 paired with TRAJ12, TRAJ20 or TRAJ33, and iNKT TCRs by TRAV10 paired with TRAJ18. VDJdb, accessed on 1 November 2021, was searched for TCRs annotated for CMV, EBV and SARS-CoV-2, and TCRs annotated for more than one antigen were excluded. Using fastp trimming at Q25 and MiXCR clonotype assembly, TCRdb reanalyzed the public sequencing data and kept in-frame beta chains. Rows are combined by CDR3 protein, so each entry shows the most common genes and DNA. The authors' filters were not applied to this entry. In this sample the table shows 65,000 to 95,000 distinct CDR3 sequences, about 15% of which occur a single time. Of the sample, about 2.6% is held by the ten largest clones.

The receptor comes from an adult who was a healthcare worker with PCR-confirmed SARS-CoV-2 infection or an uninfected control (not recorded which). The chain couples TRBV7-6 to TRBJ2-1; TRBD1 is a weak D gene call, 5 bases matching. Sequenced: whole blood. The nucleotide sequence reads as follows: TGTGCCAGCAGCAGGACATATAGTAACAATGAGCAGTTCTTC. This is translated as CASSRTYSNNEQFF.